The T cell receptor beta chain described here comes from a study of identical twins. After removal of 7 bases from V and 0 bases from J, the junction contained 8 bases not matched to a gene. Germline V lookup: CDR1 LGHDT, CDR2 YNNKEL (reference sequence). The CDR3 has 18 residues. TCRdb re-derived calls from the 5' RACE reads in MiXCR, one entry per CDR3 protein. The sample contains 1.5 million to 2 million distinct CDR3 sequences, around 29% of which appear only once. The sequenced sample consisted of cord blood. The TCR comes from a newborn girl in good health. The V and J genes are TRBV3-1 and TRBJ2-4; TRBD2 matches at 14 bases. The CDR3 reads CASTGTSGGPIAKNIQYF. The CDR3 coding sequence is TGTGCCAGCACCGGGACTAGCGGGGGCCCTATAGCCAAAAACATTCAGTACTTC.